This T cell receptor (beta chain) was captured by sequencing in a study of human T cells and chemical hapten exposure. Study in general: Alopecia areata, totalis or universalis was found in mostly female patients. Overall study results and limits: TCRs above 1 in 1000 frequency stayed constant with DPC sensitization.

Only a few counts were recorded for this clonotype. Antigen unknown. The CDR3 sequence is 13 residues long. Per germline, CDR1 GTSNPN and CDR2 SVGIG (reference sequence). Between the trimmed V and J ends, which lost 8 bases and 0 bases, there was a span of 8 bases. Time point described: patch test 3, about 24 weeks after DPC sensitization. Described treatment: therapeutic diphenylcyclopropenone sensitization with weekly scalp DPC. Donors were 18 to 70-year-old alopecia patients suitable for DPC. TCRdb called the RACE reads again in MiXCR, with one record for every CDR3 protein. The sample contains under 55,000 distinct CDR3 sequences, 9.9% of which appear only once.

J is TRBJ1-6 and V is TRBV30; D gene unclear. The receptor comes from a woman aged 40-49 years with alopecia areata. Some clones in this sample may be carry-over from other donors' samples. The sequencing used whole blood, collected in connection with sensitization to the hapten diphenylcyclopropenone (DPC). In nucleotides, the CDR3 is TGTGCCATGACAAGCTCCTATAATTCACCCCTCCACTTT. Amino acid sequence: CAMTSSYNSPLHF.